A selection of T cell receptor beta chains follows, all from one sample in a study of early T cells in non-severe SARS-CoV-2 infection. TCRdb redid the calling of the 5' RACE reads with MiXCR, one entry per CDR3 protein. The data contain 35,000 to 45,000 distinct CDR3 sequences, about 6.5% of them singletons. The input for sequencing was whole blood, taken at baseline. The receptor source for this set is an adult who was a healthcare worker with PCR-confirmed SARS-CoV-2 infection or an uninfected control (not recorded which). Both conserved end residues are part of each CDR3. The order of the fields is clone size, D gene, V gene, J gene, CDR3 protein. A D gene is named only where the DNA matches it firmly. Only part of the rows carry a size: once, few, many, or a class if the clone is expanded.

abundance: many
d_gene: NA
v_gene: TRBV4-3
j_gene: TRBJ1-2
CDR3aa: CASSQGRSWDVYGYTF

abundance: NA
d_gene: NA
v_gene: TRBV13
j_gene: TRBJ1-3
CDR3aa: CASSSDIPGNTIYF

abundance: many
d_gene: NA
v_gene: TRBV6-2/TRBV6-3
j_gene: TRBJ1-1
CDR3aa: CASSYWGTEAFF

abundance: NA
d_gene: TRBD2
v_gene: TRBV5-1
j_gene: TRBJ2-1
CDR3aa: CASNLELAGASNEQFF

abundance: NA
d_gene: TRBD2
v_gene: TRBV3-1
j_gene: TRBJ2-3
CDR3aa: CASSRGAGNGDTQYF

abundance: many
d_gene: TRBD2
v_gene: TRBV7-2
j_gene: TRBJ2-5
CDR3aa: CASSPGLAEETQYF

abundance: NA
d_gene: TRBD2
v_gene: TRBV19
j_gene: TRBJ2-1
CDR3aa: CASSPDAGGLSEQFF

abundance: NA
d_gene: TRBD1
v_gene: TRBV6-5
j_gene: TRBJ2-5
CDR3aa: CASSYARTGGDYSEETQYF

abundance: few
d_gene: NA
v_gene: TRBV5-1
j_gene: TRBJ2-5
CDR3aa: CASSSTGVEETQYF

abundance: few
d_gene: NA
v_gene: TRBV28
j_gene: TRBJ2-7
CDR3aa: CASSPSGITSYEQYF

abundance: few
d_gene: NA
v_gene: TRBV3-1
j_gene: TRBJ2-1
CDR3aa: CASSRGDNEQFF

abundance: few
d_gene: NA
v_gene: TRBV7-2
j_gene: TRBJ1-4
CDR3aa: CASSRVFNEKLFF

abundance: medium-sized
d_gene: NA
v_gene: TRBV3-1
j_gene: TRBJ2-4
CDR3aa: CASSLGRYIQYF

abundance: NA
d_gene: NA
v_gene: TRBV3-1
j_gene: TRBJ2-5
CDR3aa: CASSSPGGVQETQYF

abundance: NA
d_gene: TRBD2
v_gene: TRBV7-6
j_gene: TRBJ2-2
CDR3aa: CASSPPGGATFTGELFF

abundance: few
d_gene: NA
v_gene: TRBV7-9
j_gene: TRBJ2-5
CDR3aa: CASTSPVETQYF

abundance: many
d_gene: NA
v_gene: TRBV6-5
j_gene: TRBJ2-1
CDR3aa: CASSPDYNEQFF

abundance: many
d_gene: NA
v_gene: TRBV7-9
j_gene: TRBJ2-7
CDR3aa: CASSLGSGAYEQYF

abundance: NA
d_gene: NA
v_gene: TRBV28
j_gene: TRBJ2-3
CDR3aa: CASSTSSTDTQYF

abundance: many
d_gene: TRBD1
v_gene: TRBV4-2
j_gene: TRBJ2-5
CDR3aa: CASSQERGGSETQYF

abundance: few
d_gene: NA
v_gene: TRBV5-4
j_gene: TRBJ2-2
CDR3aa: CASKSRGTGELFF

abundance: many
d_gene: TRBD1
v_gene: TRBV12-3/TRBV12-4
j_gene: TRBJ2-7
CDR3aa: CASSFGQGFYEQYF

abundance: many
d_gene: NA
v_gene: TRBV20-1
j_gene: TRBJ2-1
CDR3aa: CSARPPERLSYNEQFF

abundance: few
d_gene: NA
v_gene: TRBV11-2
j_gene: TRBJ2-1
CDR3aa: CASSSGRGGYNEQFF

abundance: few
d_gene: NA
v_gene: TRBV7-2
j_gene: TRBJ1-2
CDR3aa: CASEGGNYGYTF

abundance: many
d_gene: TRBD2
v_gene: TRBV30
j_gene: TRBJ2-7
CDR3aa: CACIAGFYEQYF

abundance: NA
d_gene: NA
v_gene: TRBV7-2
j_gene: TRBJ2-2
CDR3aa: CASSLGTGLTGELFF

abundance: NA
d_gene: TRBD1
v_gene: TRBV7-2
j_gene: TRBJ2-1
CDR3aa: CASSSLGTGYNEQFF

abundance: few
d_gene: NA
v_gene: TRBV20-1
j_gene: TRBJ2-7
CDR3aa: CSATKRGGNGYEQYF

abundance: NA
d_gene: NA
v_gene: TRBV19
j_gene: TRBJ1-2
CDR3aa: CASSMDRYHGYTF

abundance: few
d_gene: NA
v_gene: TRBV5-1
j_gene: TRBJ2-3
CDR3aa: CASSPWTASTDTQYF

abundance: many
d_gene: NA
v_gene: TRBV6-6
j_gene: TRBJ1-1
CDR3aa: CASRPPGRGTEAFF

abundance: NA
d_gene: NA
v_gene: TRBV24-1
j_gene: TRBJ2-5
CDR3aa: CATSDPLAQETQYF

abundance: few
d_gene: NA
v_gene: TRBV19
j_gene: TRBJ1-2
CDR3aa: CASRTLGGYTF

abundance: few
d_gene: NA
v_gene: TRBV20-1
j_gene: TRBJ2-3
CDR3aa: CSASLHRSSTDTQYF

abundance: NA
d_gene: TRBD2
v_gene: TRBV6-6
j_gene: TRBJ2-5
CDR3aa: CASRQTSRETQYF

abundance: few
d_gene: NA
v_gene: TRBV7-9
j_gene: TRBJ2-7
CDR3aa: CASSLMSGEQYF

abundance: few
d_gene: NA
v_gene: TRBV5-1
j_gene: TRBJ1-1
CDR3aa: CASSVTQFMNTEAFF

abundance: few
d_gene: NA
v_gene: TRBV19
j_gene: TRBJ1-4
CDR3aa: CASRNRGDATNEKLFF

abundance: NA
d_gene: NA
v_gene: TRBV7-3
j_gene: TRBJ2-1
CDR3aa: CASSLGDGPYNEQFF

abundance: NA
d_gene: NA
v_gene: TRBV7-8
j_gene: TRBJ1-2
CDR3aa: CASSSDYGYTF

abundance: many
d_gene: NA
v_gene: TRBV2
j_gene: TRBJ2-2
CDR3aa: CARHRADTGELFF

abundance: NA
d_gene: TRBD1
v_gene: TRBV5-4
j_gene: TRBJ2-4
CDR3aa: CASSPPDRKNIQYF

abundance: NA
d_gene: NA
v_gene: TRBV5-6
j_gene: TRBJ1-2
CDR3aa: CASSLGGPIYTF

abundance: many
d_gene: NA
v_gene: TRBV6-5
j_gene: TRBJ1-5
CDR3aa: CASSTGQKNQPQHF

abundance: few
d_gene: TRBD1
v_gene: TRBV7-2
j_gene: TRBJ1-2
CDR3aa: CASSPPFTGGYGYTF

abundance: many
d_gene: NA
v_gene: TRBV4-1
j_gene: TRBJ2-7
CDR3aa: CASSHSRVHEQYF

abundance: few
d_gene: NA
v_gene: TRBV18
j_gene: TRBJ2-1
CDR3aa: CASSPRDGVVVF

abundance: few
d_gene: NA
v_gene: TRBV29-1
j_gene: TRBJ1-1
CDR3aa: CSVSSGAANTEAFF

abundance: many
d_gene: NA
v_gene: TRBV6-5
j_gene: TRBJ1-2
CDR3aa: CASSRARSGYTF

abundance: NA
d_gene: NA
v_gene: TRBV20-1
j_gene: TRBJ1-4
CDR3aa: CSARSGAAEKLFF

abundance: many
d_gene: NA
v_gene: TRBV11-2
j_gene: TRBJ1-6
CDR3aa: CASSRNLAGSSYNSPLHF

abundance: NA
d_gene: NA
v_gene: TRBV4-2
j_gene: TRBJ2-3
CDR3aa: CASSFEGRGGTDTQYF

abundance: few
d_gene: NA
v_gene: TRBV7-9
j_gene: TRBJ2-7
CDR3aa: CASSFYDEQYF

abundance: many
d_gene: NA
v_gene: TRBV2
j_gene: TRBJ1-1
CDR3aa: CASSSHMNTEAFF

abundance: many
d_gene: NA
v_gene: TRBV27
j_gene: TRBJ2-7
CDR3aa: CASSPYNLYEQYF